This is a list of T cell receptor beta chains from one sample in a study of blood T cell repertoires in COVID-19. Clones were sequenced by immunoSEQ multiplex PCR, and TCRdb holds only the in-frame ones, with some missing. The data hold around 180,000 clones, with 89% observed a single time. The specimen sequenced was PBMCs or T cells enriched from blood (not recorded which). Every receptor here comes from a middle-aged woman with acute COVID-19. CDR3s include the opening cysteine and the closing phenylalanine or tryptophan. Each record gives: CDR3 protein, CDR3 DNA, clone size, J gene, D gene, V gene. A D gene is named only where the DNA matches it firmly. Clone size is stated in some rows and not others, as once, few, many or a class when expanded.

CDR3aa: CASSHGGSGANVLTF; CDR3nt: TGTGCCAGCAGCCACGGCGGGTCTGGGGCCAACGTCCTGACTTTC; abundance: NA; j_gene: TRBJ2-6; d_gene: NA; v_gene: TRBV9
CDR3aa: CASSFGAGPQHF; CDR3nt: TGTGCCAGCAGCTTTGGGGCAGGGCCCCAGCATTTT; abundance: NA; j_gene: TRBJ1-5; d_gene: NA; v_gene: TRBV7-2
CDR3aa: CASSLDTGSTDTQYF; CDR3nt: TGCGCCAGCAGCTTGGATACAGGTAGCACAGATACGCAGTATTTT; abundance: NA; j_gene: TRBJ2-3; d_gene: NA; v_gene: TRBV5-1
CDR3aa: CASSLLYDRNSPLHF; CDR3nt: TGCGCCAGCAGCTTGCTCTACGACAGGAATTCACCCCTCCACTTT; abundance: NA; j_gene: TRBJ1-6; d_gene: NA; v_gene: TRBV5-1
CDR3aa: CASSFTGVYGYTF; CDR3nt: TGCGCCAGCAGCTTCACAGGGGTCTATGGCTACACCTTC; abundance: few; j_gene: TRBJ1-2; d_gene: TRBD1; v_gene: TRBV5-1
CDR3aa: CASSPDSSFYNEQFF; CDR3nt: TGTGCCAGCAGCCCGGACAGCTCTTTTTACAATGAGCAGTTCTTC; abundance: NA; j_gene: TRBJ2-1; d_gene: NA; v_gene: TRBV16
CDR3aa: CASSRPSGTSHEKLFF; CDR3nt: TGTGCCAGCAGTAGACCTTCCGGGACATCCCACGAAAAACTGTTTTTT; abundance: NA; j_gene: TRBJ1-4; d_gene: NA; v_gene: TRBV28
CDR3aa: CASSSGTAEAFF; CDR3nt: TGTGCCAGCAGCTCAGGCACGGCTGAAGCTTTCTTT; abundance: NA; j_gene: TRBJ1-1; d_gene: NA; v_gene: TRBV7-9
CDR3aa: CASGLLQGQGGELFF; CDR3nt: TGTGCTAGTGGTTTGTTACAGGGGCAGGGCGGGGAGCTGTTTTTT; abundance: NA; j_gene: TRBJ2-2; d_gene: TRBD1; v_gene: TRBV12-5
CDR3aa: CASEVGGQGPYEQYF; CDR3nt: TGCGCCAGCGAGGTTGGGGGACAGGGACCCTACGAGCAGTACTTC; abundance: NA; j_gene: TRBJ2-7; d_gene: TRBD1; v_gene: TRBV10-2
CDR3aa: CASSAVGRGSDTQYF; CDR3nt: TGTGCCAGCAGCGCCGTCGGGAGGGGATCAGATACGCAGTATTTT; abundance: once; j_gene: TRBJ2-3; d_gene: TRBD2; v_gene: TRBV9
CDR3aa: CASSPGQWLNTEAFF; CDR3nt: TGTGCCAGTAGTCCGGGACAGTGGTTGAACACTGAAGCTTTCTTT; abundance: NA; j_gene: TRBJ1-1; d_gene: TRBD1; v_gene: TRBV19
CDR3aa: CASSIGGSNTGELFF; CDR3nt: TGCGCCAGTTCCATTGGGGGCTCGAACACCGGGGAGCTGTTTTTT; abundance: once; j_gene: TRBJ2-2; d_gene: NA; v_gene: TRBV5-1
CDR3aa: CASSQDPGLVGNEQFF; CDR3nt: TGCGCCAGCAGCCAAGACCCCGGACTAGTAGGCAATGAGCAGTTCTTC; abundance: NA; j_gene: TRBJ2-1; d_gene: TRBD2; v_gene: TRBV4-3
CDR3aa: CASSSSTSGFYNEQFF; CDR3nt: NA; abundance: NA; j_gene: TRBJ2-1; d_gene: NA; v_gene: TRBV5-1
CDR3aa: CASSPDGAQGSYEQYF; CDR3nt: TGCGCCAGCAGCCCCGATGGGGCACAGGGGAGCTACGAGCAGTACTTC; abundance: NA; j_gene: TRBJ2-7; d_gene: TRBD1; v_gene: TRBV4-1
CDR3aa: CASSSHRGGEKLFF; CDR3nt: TGTGCCAGCAGCTCTCACAGGGGGGGTGAAAAACTGTTTTTT; abundance: NA; j_gene: TRBJ1-4; d_gene: TRBD1; v_gene: TRBV7-2
CDR3aa: CASSQPDRGQDNEQFF; CDR3nt: TGCGCCAGCAGTCAACCCGACAGGGGGCAAGACAATGAGCAGTTCTTC; abundance: NA; j_gene: TRBJ2-1; d_gene: TRBD1; v_gene: TRBV23-1
CDR3aa: CASSTSDRGLSNSPLHF; CDR3nt: TGTGCCAGCAGCACCTCGGACAGGGGTTTGAGTAATTCACCCCTCCACTTT; abundance: NA; j_gene: TRBJ1-6; d_gene: TRBD1; v_gene: TRBV7-9
CDR3aa: CASSESRLVYNEQFF; CDR3nt: TGCGCCAGCAGTGAGTCGAGACTAGTGTACAATGAGCAGTTCTTC; abundance: NA; j_gene: TRBJ2-1; d_gene: NA; v_gene: TRBV10-2
CDR3aa: CASSQDWGTAYGYTF; CDR3nt: TGTGCCAGCAGCCAAGATTGGGGGACAGCCTATGGCTACACCTTC; abundance: NA; j_gene: TRBJ1-2; d_gene: TRBD1; v_gene: TRBV3-1/TRBV3-2
CDR3aa: CASSLRTSGGFTDTQYF; CDR3nt: TGTGCCAGCAGCCTCCGGACTAGCGGGGGGTTCACAGATACGCAGTATTTT; abundance: NA; j_gene: TRBJ2-3; d_gene: TRBD2; v_gene: TRBV7-8
CDR3aa: CASSQTSGGAQETQYF; CDR3nt: TGCGCCAGCAGCCAGACTAGCGGGGGGGCCCAAGAGACCCAGTACTTC; abundance: once; j_gene: TRBJ2-5; d_gene: TRBD2; v_gene: TRBV4-1
CDR3aa: CASSLARGLSYNEQFF; CDR3nt: TGCGCCAGCAGCTTGGCTAGGGGGCTCTCCTACAATGAGCAGTTCTTC; abundance: once; j_gene: TRBJ2-1; d_gene: TRBD1; v_gene: TRBV5-1
CDR3aa: CASSVASGIGNEQFF; CDR3nt: TGTGCCAGCAGCGTAGCTAGCGGGATAGGTAATGAGCAGTTCTTC; abundance: NA; j_gene: TRBJ2-1; d_gene: TRBD2; v_gene: TRBV9
CDR3aa: CASSLLVADTQYF; CDR3nt: TGTGCCAGCAGCCTCCTAGTCGCAGATACGCAGTATTTT; abundance: NA; j_gene: TRBJ2-3; d_gene: NA; v_gene: TRBV7-9
CDR3aa: CASSIGGNLAKNIQYF; CDR3nt: TGTGCCAGTAGTATAGGCGGGAACCTAGCCAAAAACATTCAGTACTTC; abundance: NA; j_gene: TRBJ2-4; d_gene: NA; v_gene: TRBV19